This T cell receptor (beta chain) comes out of a study of naive and memory T cell subsets. Study-wide findings and caveats: Activation and differentiation may alter RNA-based TCR counts. Over 95% of naive TCR sequences appeared only once after error correction, unlike memory subsets. In CD4 and CD8 cells, diversity dropped from naive through EMRA.

Cells stained for CD3, CD4, CD8, CD45RA, CD27 and viability were sorted into four CD45RA/CD27 subsets. Notes on this clonotype: What it recognizes is unknown.

Trimming at V came to 6 bases and at J to 2 bases, leaving 5 bases not matched to a gene. This CDR3 is 16 amino acids long. Two oligonucleotides, mixed equimolar, formed the beta constant-region primer covering TRBC1 and TRBC2. Nested alpha and beta constant-region primers with the SP2 primer drove four PCR rounds on ligated cDNA. TCRdb fed the UMI-ligation and nested PCR reads into MiXCR, producing one record per CDR3 protein. Altogether about 120,000 distinct CDR3 sequences are present, roughly 36% being singletons, with the ten largest covering 0.9%. The receptor was isolated from a human donor in good health. The sample was central memory CD4+ T cells from blood. The chain joins TRBV12-3 or TRBV12-4 to TRBJ2-6, with TRBD1 matching 9 bases. The CDR3 region is CASSLTGGAGANVLTF. Here the CDR3 DNA reads TGTGCCAGCAGCCTAACAGGGGGCGCTGGGGCCAACGTCCTGACTTTC.